The entry that follows covers one TCR beta chain sequence. This entry belongs to a study of cytotoxic CD8 clonotypes in ibrutinib-treated CLL. Study-wide background: Enrolment comprised over ten relapsed/refractory and more than 14 treatment-naive patients; about 17 were IGHV unmutated.

Assay: immunoSEQ multiplex PCR; the TCRdb copy retains only in-frame clones and omits some. The sample consists of approximately 200,000 clones, roughly 72% of them appearing once. CDR1 MNHEY and CDR2 SMNVEV come from the germline V gene (reference sequence). The CDR3 totals 16 residues. V lost 5 bases and J lost 3; bases outside the gene matches: 7. This clonotype was sampled from a human donor with chronic lymphocytic leukemia. The chain joins TRBV27 to TRBJ1-2, with 12 nucleotides matching TRBD1. The sequencing here drew on PBMCs, taken after 24 months of ibrutinib treatment. CDR3 amino acids: CASSITGTGGHYGYTF. CDR3 coding DNA: TGTGCCAGCAGTATCACTGGGACAGGGGGCCACTATGGCTACACCTTC.